This T cell receptor (beta chain) is drawn from a study of human T cells and chemical hapten exposure. Study overall: In the approximately 23-week study, patients were dosed weekly with diphenylcyclopropenone on the scalp throughout.

This clonotype was detected many times. Each CDR3 protein gets one entry after TCRdb re-called the RACE reads with MiXCR. The sample yields approximately 400,000 distinct CDR3 sequences, approximately 5.1% seen once. Time point in this sample: pre-sensitization, week 0. The sample's treatment: therapeutic diphenylcyclopropenone sensitization with weekly scalp DPC. With V trimmed by 5 bases and J by 0 bases, 3 bases remained unmatched. The CDR3 is made up of 16 amino acids. From germline, CDR1 is SGHVS and CDR2 FNYEAQ. The material was whole blood, obtained in connection with sensitization to the hapten diphenylcyclopropenone (DPC). V is TRBV7-6 and J is TRBJ2-6, with 8 bases that match TRBD2. This TCR derives from a woman aged 50 to 60 with alopecia areata. Some clones in this sample may be carry-over from other donors' samples. The CDR3 DNA follows: TGTGCCAGCAGCCGGGGGGGAAGCTCTGGGGCCAACGTCCTGACTTTC. Residues: CASSRGGSSGANVLTF.